Each of the 20 T cell receptor beta chains below was sequenced from the same sample in a study of T cell changes during pregnancy in multiple sclerosis. TCRdb's table, derived via immunoSEQ multiplex PCR, lists solely in-frame clones and lacks some. The sample shows 50,000 to 55,000 clones, about nine tenths of them seen only once. Sequencing was performed on CD4+ T cells from peripheral blood mononuclear cells, taken in the third trimester of pregnancy. The receptors were sampled from a female donor with multiple sclerosis, enrolled in a pregnancy study.

The chain couples TRBV5-1 to TRBJ2-7; D remains unclear. The length of the CDR3 is 12 residues. Germline CDR1 is SGHRS and CDR2 is YFSETQ. V was pared by 0 bases and J by 4 bases, with 5 bases between. The CDR3 region is CASSLGRYEQYF. CDR3 coding DNA: TGCGCCAGCAGCTTGGGGCGGTACGAGCAGTACTTC.

This sequence joins TRBV4-1 and TRBJ2-5; no definite D call. Germline assignment: CDR1 MGHRA and CDR2 YSYEKL. The CDR3 extends over 13 amino acids. Trimming pared 1 base from V and 5 bases from J, leaving 8 bases between. In nucleotides, the CDR3 is TGCGCCAGCAGCCAAGTCCCCGGGGAGACCCAGTACTTC. This codes for CASSQVPGETQYF.

This sequence joins TRBV7-9 and TRBJ1-5; D gene ambiguous. Germline V gives CDR1 SEHNR, CDR2 FQNEAQ (reference sequence). V was cut by 3 bases and J by 2 bases, with 5 bases left in between. This CDR3 has 13 amino acids. Written as DNA, the CDR3 is TGTGCCAGCAGCTTTCCAGGCAATCAGCCCCAGCATTTT. Translating it yields CASSFPGNQPQHF.

The rearrangement links TRBV4-2 to TRBJ1-5; D remains unclear. Germline V lookup: CDR1 LGHNA, CDR2 YNFKEQ. This CDR3 has 14 residues. The V end lost 0 bases, the J end lost 5 bases, and 8 bases lay between the germline ends. In DNA form, the CDR3 reads TGTGCCAGCAGCCAAGATCCCGCGTATCAGCCCCAGCATTTT. Translating gives CASSQDPAYQPQHF.

The rearrangement joins TRBV15 to TRBJ2-2; D is perhaps TRBD2 (6 bases). The CDR3 is 17 amino acids. The V gene's germline CDR1 is LNHNV and CDR2 YYDKDF (reference sequence). The germline V and J ends were trimmed by 1 base and 1 base, with 13 bases remaining between them. CDR3 nucleotides: TGTGCCACCAGCAGAGCTGGAGGGGAAATGAACACCGGGGAGCTGTTTTTT. This sequence encodes CATSRAGGEMNTGELFF.

The CDR3 DNA reads TGTGCCACCAGGACAGACTTAAATGAAAAACTGTTTTTT. Protein: CATRTDLNEKLFF. This rearrangement joins TRBV2 to TRBJ1-4, with D perhaps TRBD1 (6 bases). The CDR3 covers 13 residues. The V gene's germline CDR1 is SNHLY and CDR2 FYNNEI. The V end lost 10 bases, the J end lost 5 bases, and 14 bases lay between the germline ends.

The CDR3 region is CASKQGFLRSGANVLTF. CDR3 DNA sequence: TGTGCCAGCAAACAGGGTTTTCTCCGCTCTGGGGCCAACGTCCTGACTTTC. V gene TRBV2 combines with J gene TRBJ2-6; D might be TRBD1 (6 bases). Trimming left V 7 bases short and J 0 bases short, with 16 bases between. Germline V gives CDR1 SNHLY, CDR2 FYNNEI. The CDR3 consists of 17 residues.

The chain couples TRBV7-9 to TRBJ2-2, with a tentative D call TRBD1 (5 bases). The CDR3 has 18 residues. The V and J ends lost 10 bases and 3 bases respectively, with 27 bases between them. Looked up from germline, CDR1 is SEHNR and CDR2 is FQNEAQ (reference sequence). This CDR3 is CANEALGLLAAYTGELFF. The CDR3 nucleotides read TGTGCCAACGAAGCTCTGGGGCTCTTGGCGGCCTACACCGGGGAGCTGTTTTTT.

This clone came up a few times. This chain connects TRBV30 to TRBJ1-1; D gene ambiguous. With 2 bases removed from V and 4 bases from J, the gap between germline ends came to 17 bases. CDR3 length: 15 residues. CDR1 and CDR2 (germline): GTSNPN, SVGIG (reference sequence). The DNA of the CDR3 is TGTGCCTGGAGTCCCACCGAAGCGGCGAGCACTGAAGCTTTCTTT. Its protein is CAWSPTEAASTEAFF.

The chain couples TRBV4-1 to TRBJ1-6, with D possibly being TRBD1 (5 bases). V was shortened by 1 base and J by 4 bases, with 17 bases between the two germline ends. The germline V gene has CDR1 MGHRA and CDR2 YSYEKL. This CDR3 has 18 amino acids. The CDR3 reads CASSQGQFGTRYNSPLHF. CDR3 in DNA: TGCGCCAGCAGCCAAGGACAGTTTGGAACAAGGTATAATTCACCCCTCCACTTT.

The rearrangement uses TRBV5-1 and TRBJ2-2, with D perhaps TRBD1 (6 bases). The V gene's germline CDR1 is SGHRS and CDR2 YFSETQ. V was shortened by 4 bases and J by 5 bases, with 15 bases between the two germline ends. This CDR3 has 15 amino acids. The CDR3 DNA reads TGCGCCAGCAGCCTAGACAGGCTGAGGACCGGGGAGCTGTTTTTT. Protein sequence: CASSLDRLRTGELFF.

V gene TRBV7-8 combines with J gene TRBJ2-6, with D perhaps matching TRBD1 (6 bases). This CDR3 is built from 17 residues. V was shortened by 4 bases and J by 3 bases, with 16 bases between the two germline ends. CDR1 is SGHVS and CDR2 is FQNEAQ in the germline V gene. CDR3 nucleotides: TGTGCCAGCAGCTCCACACAGGGTTTCAGTGGGGCCAACGTCCTGACTTTC. Translating it yields CASSSTQGFSGANVLTF. Variable domain in full (rest from reference TRBV7-8 and TRBJ2-6): GAGVSQSPRYKVAKRGQDVALRCDPISGHVSLFWYQQALGQGPEFLTYFQNEAQLDKSGLPSDRFFAERPEGSVSTLKIQRTQQEDSAVYLCASSSTQGFSGANVLTFGAGSRLTVL.

The rearrangement uses TRBV11-3 and TRBJ2-1; 7 bases are a match to TRBD2. Trimming took 5 bases from V and 9 from J; bases not matched to a gene: 13. Germline V gives CDR1 SGHNT, CDR2 YENEEA. This CDR3 spans 15 amino acids. CDR3 region: CASSIGGRSSGEQFF. In DNA, the CDR3 is TGTGCCAGCAGCATCGGGGGGAGGTCTTCTGGTGAGCAGTTCTTC.

The chain couples TRBV5-1 to TRBJ2-5; 7 bases agree with TRBD1. Germline trimming cut 2 bases from V and 4 bases from J; bases unmatched to any gene: 5. The CDR3 covers 14 residues. CDR1 is SGHRS, CDR2 YFSETQ, per germline. DNA of the CDR3: TGCGCCAGCAGCTTCCGGGACAGTAGAGAGACCCAGTACTTC. Translation: CASSFRDSRETQYF.

This chain joins TRBV7-2 and TRBJ2-5, with 8 bases identical to TRBD2. The germline gives CDR1 SGHTA, CDR2 FQGNSA. The CDR3 runs 15 residues. Trimming at V came to 2 bases and at J to 4 bases, leaving 6 bases not matched to a gene. For the CDR3, the DNA is TGTGCCAGCAGCTTAAGGGCGGGGGGCCCAGAGACCCAGTACTTC. It is translated as CASSLRAGGPETQYF.

This clone appeared a few times. This chain uses TRBV2 with TRBJ1-5, with a tentative D call TRBD1 (5 bases). CDR1 is SNHLY and CDR2 is FYNNEI in the germline V gene. This CDR3 region has 14 residues. Trimming removed 3 bases from V and 6 bases from J, with 12 bases in between. The CDR3 DNA reads TGTGCCAGCAGTGATAAGGGGATAGGTCAGCCCCAGCATTTT. Translating it yields CASSDKGIGQPQHF. The entire variable domain, with the rest obtained from reference TRBV2 and TRBJ1-5, is as follows: EPEVTQTPSHQVTQMGQEVILRCVPISNHLYFYWYRQILGQKVEFLVSFYNNEISEKSEIFDDQFSVERPDGSNFTLKIRSTKLEDSAMYFCASSDKGIGQPQHFGDGTRLSIL.

V is TRBV19 and J is TRBJ1-2, with D possibly matching TRBD1 (5 bases). Trimming left V 2 bases short and J 1 base short, with 8 bases between. The CDR3 loop spans 14 amino acids. Germline CDR1 and CDR2: LNHDA and SQIVND (reference sequence). The CDR3 DNA follows: TGTGCCAGTAGTATACAGGGTTTTAACTATGGCTACACCTTC. Its protein product is CASSIQGFNYGYTF.

The gene calls are TRBV4-1 and TRBJ1-2; weak D call: TRBD1 (5 bases). Trimming took 0 bases from V and 4 from J, leaving 18 bases between them. Germline-derived CDR1 and CDR2 are MGHRA and YSYEKL. This CDR3 has 17 amino acids. DNA for the CDR3: TGCGCCAGCAGCCAAGATCCGGATTCCAGGGCCCTCTATGGCTACACCTTC. Translating gives CASSQDPDSRALYGYTF.

The rearrangement uses TRBV5-1 and TRBJ1-2, with D perhaps TRBD1 (6 bases). The germline gives CDR1 SGHRS, CDR2 YFSETQ. V dropped 4 bases and J dropped 0 bases, with 13 bases sitting between them. This CDR3 has 15 amino acids. The CDR3 spells CASSDRDKSNYGYTF. The CDR3 nucleotides are TGCGCCAGCAGCGACCGGGACAAATCTAACTATGGCTACACCTTC.

The chain uses TRBV13 and TRBJ1-1, with 7 bases matching TRBD1. From germline, CDR1 is PRHDT and CDR2 FYEKMQ (reference sequence). CDR3 length: 14 amino acids. J lost 3 bases, V lost 5 bases, and 6 bases had no gene match. The CDR3 DNA follows: TGTGCCAGCAGCAGGTGGGACAGAGACACTGAAGCTTTCTTT. Amino acid sequence: CASSRWDRDTEAFF. The full variable domain, completed using reference TRBV13 and TRBJ1-1, is AAGVIQSPRHLIKEKRETATLKCYPIPRHDTVYWYQQGPGQDPQFLISFYEKMQSDKGSIPDRFSAQQFSDYHSELNMSSLELGDSALYFCASSRWDRDTEAFFGQGTRLTVV.